A selection of T cell receptor beta chains follows, all from one sample in a study of blood T cell repertoires in COVID-19. Sequenced by immunoSEQ multiplex PCR; TCRdb stores in-frame clones only, minus some. The sample lists about 210,000 clones; almost 90% were seen once. Specimen: peripheral blood. The receptors stem from a man between 18 and 35 years old with active or convalescent COVID-19. CDR3s leave out the opening cysteine and the closing phenylalanine or tryptophan. Each record gives: V gene, J gene, CDR3 protein.

V gene: TRBV10-2; J gene: TRBJ2-5; CDR3 protein: ASGGSPLETQY
V gene: TRBV5-6; J gene: TRBJ2-7; CDR3 protein: ASSSLGGEPYEQY
V gene: TRBV11-2; J gene: TRBJ2-7; CDR3 protein: ASRHLRTSGSYEQY
V gene: TRBV14; J gene: TRBJ2-1; CDR3 protein: ASRELPNNEQF
V gene: TRBV19; J gene: TRBJ2-6; CDR3 protein: ASSIFSGSGANVLT
V gene: TRBV7-9; J gene: TRBJ1-5; CDR3 protein: ASSLSGQDNQPQH
V gene: TRBV6-5; J gene: TRBJ1-5; CDR3 protein: ASSYLYNQPQH
V gene: TRBV27; J gene: TRBJ2-7; CDR3 protein: ASSGAGYEQY
V gene: TRBV2; J gene: TRBJ1-2; CDR3 protein: ASREDRGYGGYT
V gene: TRBV24-1; J gene: TRBJ1-2; CDR3 protein: ATSDTTPGGGYT
V gene: TRBV7-2; J gene: TRBJ2-7; CDR3 protein: ASSLGQSAYEQY
V gene: TRBV19; J gene: TRBJ2-1; CDR3 protein: ASSLLAEVRNEQF
V gene: TRBV30; J gene: TRBJ1-6; CDR3 protein: AWGQSYNSPLH
V gene: TRBV28; J gene: TRBJ1-3; CDR3 protein: ASSLSPLDRADGNTIY
V gene: TRBV5-8; J gene: TRBJ1-2; CDR3 protein: ASSLRGTYGYT